One and the same sample provided the 27 T cell receptor beta chains below, sequenced in a study of neurological immune-mediated disorders. Using its own MiXCR run on the 5' RACE reads, TCRdb lists one record per CDR3 protein. The sample has over 60,000 distinct CDR3 sequences; 4.5% to 6.5% are singletons. The source material was PBMCs. The receptors stem from a woman in her twenties or thirties with multiple sclerosis.

This clonotype was seen many times. The V call is TRBV12-3 or TRBV12-4, the J call TRBJ2-1, with unresolved D. V lost 7 bases, J lost 0 bases, and 4 bases lay in between. This CDR3 is built from 12 residues. The CDR3 sequence is CASTPSYNEQFF. The CDR3 DNA follows: TGTGCCAGCACCCCCTCCTACAATGAGCAGTTCTTC.

This clonotype was found many times. V gene TRBV10-3 combines with J gene TRBJ1-1, with TRBD1 matching 8 bases. Germline V gene sequence: CDR1 ENHRY, CDR2 SYGVKD. This CDR3 has 13 amino acids. With 6 bases clipped from V and 3 bases from J, the junction kept 3 bases outside the gene matches. This CDR3 reads CAIRTGVDTEAFF. The CDR3, as DNA: TGTGCCATCAGGACAGGGGTGGACACTGAAGCTTTCTTT.

This chain connects TRBV7-3 to TRBJ2-3, with a weak D call TRBD2 (5 bases). In germline, CDR1 is SGHTA, CDR2 FQGTGA. This CDR3 contains 14 residues. V lost 0 bases and J 4 bases, leaving 8 bases between the germline ends. The CDR3 protein is CASSLTPGSDTQYF. The CDR3 DNA follows: TGTGCCAGCAGCTTAACCCCGGGGTCAGATACGCAGTATTTT.

This clonotype was seen repeatedly, ten times or more. This rearrangement joins TRBV5-1 to TRBJ2-1; 8 bases agree with TRBD2. Trimming at V came to 5 bases and at J to 3 bases, leaving 4 bases not matched to a gene. The germline gives CDR1 SGHRS, CDR2 YFSETQ. The CDR3 has 14 residues. CDR3 DNA: TGCGCCAGCAGGAATAGCGGGATCTACAATGAGCAGTTCTTC. Translation gives CASRNSGIYNEQFF.

There are many counts of this clonotype. The V and J genes are TRBV27 and TRBJ2-5, with 8 bases matching TRBD2. The CDR3 is 15 residues long. V lost 5 bases, J lost 5 bases, and 10 bases stayed unmatched. CDR1 is MNHEY and CDR2 is SMNVEV in the germline V gene (reference sequence). The CDR3 here is CASSPLGLVSETQYF. CDR3 in DNA: TGTGCCAGCAGTCCTCTGGGACTAGTTTCCGAGACCCAGTACTTC.

At least ten counts were recorded for this clonotype. The J gene is TRBJ1-6, the V gene TRBV6-5, with D possibly TRBD1 on 5 matching bases. Germline CDR1 reads MNHEY; CDR2 reads SVGAGI. The V end lost 2 bases, the J end lost 10 bases, and 15 bases lay between the germline ends. The CDR3 contains 15 residues. The CDR3 DNA sequence: TGTGCCAGCAGTTACGGTGGGCAGGGAAAGTCACCCCTCCACTTT. Its translation is CASSYGGQGKSPLHF.

In its sample, this clonotype was seen many times. This chain joins TRBV5-1 and TRBJ1-2; 7 bases align to TRBD1. With V trimmed by 2 bases and J by 4 bases, 8 bases remained unmatched. Germline CDR1 SGHRS, CDR2 YFSETQ. CDR3 length equals 15 residues. CDR3 sequence (DNA): TGCGCCAGCAGCTTCATACCCGGACAGGTCTATGGCTACACCTTC. Protein: CASSFIPGQVYGYTF.

The chain employs TRBV5-1 and TRBJ2-1, with no clear D. The CDR3 covers 15 residues. V was trimmed by 2 bases and J by 5 bases, leaving 14 bases between them. Germline CDR1 SGHRS, CDR2 YFSETQ. The CDR3 is CASSFGRSSDNEQFF. The CDR3 DNA is TGCGCCAGCAGCTTTGGGCGATCGTCGGACAATGAGCAGTTCTTC.

This clonotype was recorded many times. This sequence joins TRBV12-5 and TRBJ2-1; 10 nucleotides align to TRBD2. Germline CDR1 reads LGHNT; CDR2 reads FRNRAP. The junction had 12 bases not matched to a gene; V was cut back by 7 bases and J by 0 bases. The CDR3 extends over 18 amino acids. The CDR3, as DNA: TGTGCTAGTGCCGGTGGGGGACTAGCGACGAGCTCCTACAATGAGCAGTTCTTC. Its protein product is CASAGGGLATSSYNEQFF. The variable domain in full, with the rest retrieved from reference TRBV12-5 and TRBJ2-1, is DARVTQTPRHKVTEMGQEVTMRCQPILGHNTVFWYRQTMMQGLELLAYFRNRAPLDDSGMPKDRFSAEMPDATLATLKIQPSEPRDSAVYFCASAGGGLATSSYNEQFFGPGTRLTVL.

This clonotype was counted at least ten times. This chain connects TRBV20-1 to TRBJ1-3; D gene unclear. The CDR3 totals 11 residues. Germline V lookup: CDR1 DFQATT, CDR2 SNEGSKA (reference sequence). The CDR3 sequence: CGTEAGNTIYF. As DNA, the CDR3 is TGCGGCACAGAAGCGGGAAACACCATATATTTT.

In this sample, this clonotype turned up many times. J is TRBJ1-4 and V is TRBV12-3 or TRBV12-4; TRBD1 matches 9 bases. The ends lost 5 bases at V and 6 bases at J; junction bases unmatched: 10. This CDR3 spans 16 amino acids. CDR3 sequence reads: CASSPRQGDIDEKLFF. The CDR3 nucleotides are TGTGCCAGCAGTCCGCGACAGGGGGATATAGATGAAAAACTGTTTTTT.

Points on this clonotype: Possible read error: a much larger clone is one base away. The rearrangement links TRBV5-1 to TRBJ2-3, with D perhaps matching TRBD1 or TRBD2 (5 bases each). Germline CDR1 and CDR2: SGHRS and YFSETQ. The length of the CDR3 is 12 residues. The CDR3 DNA reads TGCGACAGCAGCTTGGGGGCAGATACGCAGTATTTT. It encodes CDSSLGADTQYF.

This clonotype showed up just once. A much larger clone differs by one base, so this may be a read error. CDR3 residues: CSASKLAGGFNEQFF. CDR3 in DNA: TGCAGTGCCAGTAAGCTAGCGGGAGGTTTCAATGAGCAGTTCTTC. The chain links TRBV20-1 to TRBJ2-1, with 11 bases matching TRBD2. Germline values: CDR1 DFQATT, CDR2 SNEGSKA (reference sequence). J lost 6 bases, V lost 6 bases, and 10 bases had no gene match. This CDR3 contains 15 residues.

This clonotype came up many times. The gene calls are TRBV20-1 and TRBJ2-7, with a weak D call TRBD2 (5 bases). Germline loops: CDR1 DFQATT, CDR2 SNEGSKA (reference sequence). The CDR3 totals 15 residues. V lost 5 bases, J lost 6 bases, and 23 bases lay in between. CDR3 in amino acids: CSAAPPMRAGREQYF. CDR3 sequence (DNA): TGCAGTGCTGCGCCCCCAATGCGGGCCGGGCGCGAGCAGTACTTC.

Ten or more counts support this clonotype. The J gene is TRBJ1-2, the V gene TRBV29-1, with a possible D match to TRBD1 (5 bases). The CDR3 is 12 amino acids. Trimming pared 2 bases from V and 4 bases from J, leaving 8 bases between. Per the germline V gene, CDR1 is SQVTM and CDR2 is ANQGSEA. The CDR3 reads CSVEWGGYGYTF. The CDR3 DNA sequence: TGCAGCGTTGAATGGGGGGGCTATGGCTACACCTTC.

This clonotype came up many times. The chain employs TRBV10-2 and TRBJ2-1, with a tentative D call TRBD2 (5 bases). CDR3 size: 16 residues. Germline V gene lookup returns CDR1 WSHSY and CDR2 SAAADI. V was shortened by 4 bases and J by 0 bases, with 13 bases between the two germline ends. Written as DNA, the CDR3 is TGCGCCAGCAGTGGAGGGTGGGGAAACTCCTACAATGAGCAGTTCTTC. Translation gives CASSGGWGNSYNEQFF.

This clonotype came up many times. The chain is built from TRBV6-2 or TRBV6-3 and TRBJ1-5, with D perhaps TRBD1 (6 bases). The CDR3 extends over 12 amino acids. The germline V gene has CDR1 MNHEY and CDR2 SVGEGT. Trimming shortened V by 5 bases and J by 11 bases, and 13 bases separated the two germline ends. Written as DNA, the CDR3 is TGTGCCAGCAGTACGATAGGGGGGGCCCAGCATTTT. This translates into CASSTIGGAQHF.

Turning to this clonotype: A much larger clone lies a single base off, so this may be a read error. This chain joins TRBV20-1 and TRBJ2-7; no definite D call. This CDR3 has 11 amino acids. Trimming took off 2 bases at V and 7 bases at J, with 9 bases between the two ends. Germline CDR1 is DFQATT and CDR2 is SNEGSKA (reference sequence). CDR3 protein: CSARSGQEQYF. The CDR3 DNA reads as TGCAGTGCTAGATCGGGCCAAGAGCAGTACTTC.

This clonotype has at least ten counts. The V and J genes are TRBV5-1 and TRBJ2-4; TRBD2 might be the D (6 bases). The CDR3 length is 15 residues. V lost 6 bases and J 0 bases, leaving 13 bases between the germline ends. Germline loops: CDR1 SGHRS, CDR2 YFSETQ. This chain's CDR3 is CASKTGDLAKNIQYF. In nucleotides, the CDR3 is TGCGCCAGCAAGACGGGGGATCTAGCCAAAAACATTCAGTACTTC. The entire variable domain, with the rest obtained from reference TRBV5-1 and TRBJ2-4, is as follows: KAGVTQTPRYLIKTRGQQVTLSCSPISGHRSVSWYQQTPGQGLQFLFEYFSETQRNKGNFPGRFSGRQFSNSRSEMNVSTLELGDSALYLCASKTGDLAKNIQYFGAGTRLSVL.

This clonotype is judged medium-sized. The chain has TRBV5-1 and TRBJ2-1; possibly TRBD1 or TRBD2 for D (5 bases each). The germline V gene has CDR1 SGHRS and CDR2 YFSETQ. Trimming removed 7 bases from V and 9 bases from J, with 14 bases in between. The CDR3 consists of 12 residues. CDR3 in amino acids: CASGTDFFEQFF. The CDR3 DNA sequence: TGCGCCAGCGGGACGGATTTTTTTGAGCAGTTCTTC. The entire variable domain, with the rest obtained from reference TRBV5-1 and TRBJ2-1, is as follows: KAGVTQTPRYLIKTRGQQVTLSCSPISGHRSVSWYQQTPGQGLQFLFEYFSETQRNKGNFPGRFSGRQFSNSRSEMNVSTLELGDSALYLCASGTDFFEQFFGPGTRLTVL.

This clonotype was found many times. This chain links TRBV5-6 with TRBJ1-1; TRBD1 matches at 9 bases. Germline CDR1 SGHDT, CDR2 YYEEEE. Trimming cost V 4 bases and J 5 bases; bases outside gene matches: 6. The CDR3 is made up of 14 amino acids. CDR3: CASSNAGTGTEAFF. CDR3 coding DNA: TGTGCCAGCAGCAATGCCGGGACAGGGACTGAAGCTTTCTTT.

This clonotype occurred a few times. The chain joins TRBV3-1 to TRBJ2-7; TRBD2 might be the D (7 bases). Germline CDR1 and CDR2: LGHDT and YNNKEL (reference sequence). There are 13 residues in the CDR3. Between the trimmed V and J ends, which lost 3 bases and 4 bases, there was a span of 10 bases. The CDR3 reads CASSQGGGYEQYV. The CDR3 nucleotides are TGTGCCAGCAGCCAGGGAGGGGGATACGAGCAGTACGTC.

On this clonotype: Possible read error: a much larger clone is one base away. The chain links TRBV20-1 to TRBJ1-1, with 9 positions matching TRBD1. V dropped 0 bases and J dropped 7; count of bases not matched to a gene: 6. The CDR3 spans 14 residues. CDR1 and CDR2 (germline): DFQATT, SNEGSKA (reference sequence). The DNA of the CDR3 is TGCAGTGCTAGAGATCTTGTGACAGGGGGTGAAGCTTTCTTT. It is translated as CSARDLVTGGEAFF.

This clonotype was detected many times. The chain has TRBV5-5 and TRBJ2-1, with 10 bases aligning to TRBD2. In germline, CDR1 is SGHKS, CDR2 YYEKEE (reference sequence). The CDR3 has 17 residues. V gave up 4 bases and J gave up 4 bases; unmatched junction bases: 11. As DNA, the CDR3 is TGTGCCAGCAGCGTCCGAGACTTAGCGGGAGGTTACAATGAGCAGTTCTTC. Its translation: CASSVRDLAGGYNEQFF.

Concerning this clonotype: A much larger clone sits a single nucleotide away, making a read error possible. The chain uses TRBV27 and TRBJ1-3; no clear D. CDR1 and CDR2 from the germline V gene are MNHEY and SMNVEV (reference sequence). V was shortened by 2 bases and J by 4 bases, with 12 bases between the two germline ends. The CDR3 is made up of 15 amino acids. This CDR3 reads CASSLGPLIGNTIYF. As DNA, the CDR3 is TGTGCCAGCAGTTTAGGGCCCCTGATAGGAAACACCATATATTTT.

This clonotype appeared a few times. The genes are TRBV6-1 and TRBJ1-2; 7 nucleotides agree with TRBD1. This CDR3 contains 11 residues. From germline, CDR1 is MNHNS and CDR2 SASEGT. The CDR3 nucleotides are TGTGCGCTAGGGACAGCTTATGGCTACACCTTC. Translating it yields CALGTAYGYTF.

This clonotype was picked up many times. This chain joins TRBV5-1 and TRBJ1-1; D is undetermined. CDR3 length: 12 residues. Trimming cost V 9 bases and J 3 bases, with 12 bases left between them. The germline V gene has CDR1 SGHRS and CDR2 YFSETQ. The CDR3 DNA is TGCGCCATGGCCCCCGAGGACACTGAAGCTTTCTTT. Protein sequence: CAMAPEDTEAFF. The full variable domain, completed using reference TRBV5-1 and TRBJ1-1, is KAGVTQTPRYLIKTRGQQVTLSCSPISGHRSVSWYQQTPGQGLQFLFEYFSETQRNKGNFPGRFSGRQFSNSRSEMNVSTLELGDSALYLCAMAPEDTEAFFGQGTRLTVV.